The next 31 T cell receptor beta chains were all read from a single sample in a study of control samples from healthy donors and cancer patients. Assay: immunoSEQ multiplex PCR; the TCRdb copy retains only in-frame clones and omits some. The table lists roughly 52,000 clones, about 95% of them singletons. The sample was blood. These receptors were obtained from a man aged 25 to 40 in good health.

The chain has TRBV5-1 and TRBJ1-2, with TRBD1 as a possible D gene (6 bases). This CDR3 contains 13 residues. Germline V gene lookup returns CDR1 SGHRS and CDR2 YFSETQ. The V end was cut by 3 bases, the J end by 6 bases, with 12 bases between. This CDR3 is CASSSNRAHGYTF. Written as DNA, the CDR3 is TGCGCCAGCAGCTCCAACAGGGCCCATGGCTACACCTTC.

V gene TRBV5-4 combines with J gene TRBJ2-7, with D perhaps TRBD1 (6 bases). The V gene's germline CDR1 is SGHNT and CDR2 YYREEE (reference sequence). The CDR3 totals 14 residues. Deletions cut 4 bases from V and 3 bases from J, with 14 bases between. The CDR3, as DNA: TGTGCCAGCAGCCGAACCACAGGGTACTACGAGCAGTACTTC. Translation: CASSRTTGYYEQYF.

The chain uses TRBV7-2 and TRBJ1-6; a weak D match, TRBD1 (5 bases). The CDR3 totals 13 residues. Trimming took off 2 bases at V and 11 bases at J, with 10 bases between the two ends. In germline, CDR1 is SGHTA, CDR2 FQGNSA. The CDR3 loop is CASSLRGLTPLHF. CDR3 nucleotides: TGTGCCAGCAGCTTAAGGGGCCTAACACCCCTCCACTTT.

The chain employs TRBV28 and TRBJ1-5, with TRBD1 as a possible D gene (6 bases). The CDR3 sequence is 14 residues long. The V gene lost 6 bases and the J gene lost 6 bases, with 15 bases spanning the gap. The germline V gene has CDR1 MDHEN and CDR2 SYDVKM. CDR3 bases: TGTGCCAGCAGAAAATCTGGGACATCTCAGCCCCAGCATTTT. This translates into CASRKSGTSQPQHF.

The genes are TRBV7-8 and TRBJ1-1, with TRBD1 matching 8 bases. Per germline, CDR1 SGHVS and CDR2 FQNEAQ. There are 18 residues in the CDR3. Trimming cost V 1 base and J 3 bases; bases outside gene matches: 13. The CDR3 nucleotides are TGTGCCAGCAGCTTAGTCGGGGAACAGGGGGTCGGGTACACTGAAGCTTTCTTT. Translating gives CASSLVGEQGVGYTEAFF.

V gene TRBV6-2 or TRBV6-3 combines with J gene TRBJ2-3; 7 bases agree with TRBD2. There are 14 residues in the CDR3. V dropped 4 bases and J dropped 2; count of bases not matched to a gene: 3. Germline values: CDR1 MNHEY, CDR2 SVGEGT. DNA of the CDR3: TGTGCCAGCAGTTGGGGACTACCCACAGATACGCAGTATTTT. It specifies CASSWGLPTDTQYF.

The chain combines TRBV3-1 (or the pseudogene TRBV3-2) with TRBJ2-7; 13 bases agree with TRBD2. The CDR3 contains 15 residues. Germline V gene data show CDR1 as LGHDT and CDR2 as YNNKEL (reference sequence). V gave up 4 bases and J gave up 4 bases; unmatched junction bases: 4. The CDR3 sequence: CASSPGLAGVYEQYF. For the CDR3, the DNA is TGTGCCAGCAGCCCTGGACTAGCGGGAGTTTACGAGCAGTACTTC.

The V and J genes are TRBV6-5 and TRBJ1-5, with TRBD1 matching over 8 bases. The germline gives CDR1 MNHEY, CDR2 SVGAGI. V shed 2 bases and J 15 bases; nucleotides not matched to a gene: 9. The CDR3 sequence is 13 residues long. This CDR3 is CASSYPPGQVWHF. The CDR3 nucleotides read TGTGCCAGCAGTTACCCGCCGGGACAGGTCTGGCATTTT.

The chain recombines TRBV6-1 with TRBJ1-4; a weak D match, TRBD1 (5 bases). The CDR3 totals 14 residues. Trimming pared 6 bases from V and 4 bases from J, leaving 12 bases between. CDR1 and CDR2 (germline): MNHNS, SASEGT. CDR3 coding DNA: TGTGCCAGCAGGCCACCGGGGCTTAATGAAAAACTGTTTTTT. Protein product: CASRPPGLNEKLFF.

This rearrangement joins TRBV7-7 to TRBJ2-6; D not resolved. The CDR3 covers 15 residues. CDR1 and CDR2 (germline): SSHAT, FNYEAQ (reference sequence). The V end was cut by 5 bases, the J end by 5 bases, with 13 bases between. CDR3 nucleotide sequence: TGTGCCAGCAGCGGCTGTCAAAGTCGGGCCAACGTCCTGACTTTC. Its translation: CASSGCQSRANVLTF. Using reference TRBV7-7 and TRBJ2-6 for the parts outside the CDR3, the full variable domain is GAGVSQSPRYKVTKRGQDVTLRCDPISSHATLYWYQQALGQGPEFLTYFNYEAQPDKSGLPSDRFSAERPEGSISTLTIQRTEQRDSAMYRCASSGCQSRANVLTFGAGSRLTVL.

In this sample, this clone turned up a few times. The chain combines TRBV9 with TRBJ1-2, with D uncertain. The CDR3 totals 15 residues. Germline V gene data show CDR1 as SGDLS and CDR2 as YYNGEE. Trimming pared 0 bases from V and 4 bases from J, leaving 13 bases between. CDR3 protein: CASSVAGSPSYGYTF. The CDR3 nucleotides are TGTGCCAGCAGCGTAGCCGGGAGTCCTAGCTATGGCTACACCTTC.

This clone turned up a few times. The J gene is TRBJ1-1, the V gene TRBV28, with D perhaps matching TRBD1 (6 bases). CDR3 length equals 12 residues. The germline V gene encodes CDR1 MDHEN and CDR2 SYDVKM. V dropped 6 bases and J dropped 7 bases, with 12 bases sitting between them. CDR3 in amino acids: CASSLGQFEAFF. The DNA of the CDR3 is TGTGCCAGCAGCCTCGGACAGTTTGAAGCTTTCTTT.

V usage is TRBV7-8 and J usage is TRBJ2-3, with 11 bases lining up with TRBD2. The junction had 12 bases not matched to a gene; V was cut back by 4 bases and J by 3 bases. CDR1 and CDR2 (germline): SGHVS, FQNEAQ. CDR3 length equals 18 residues. CDR3 protein: CASSSGTSGSKATDTQYF. The CDR3, as DNA: TGTGCCAGCAGCTCCGGGACTAGCGGTTCGAAAGCAACAGATACGCAGTATTTT.

This chain links TRBV30 with TRBJ2-2, with D maybe TRBD2 (5 bases). CDR1 and CDR2 (germline): GTSNPN, SVGIG (reference sequence). The CDR3 runs to 18 residues. V was shortened by 3 bases and J by 2 bases, with 22 bases between the two germline ends. The CDR3 loop is CAWRVPWEWGNNTGELFF. DNA for the CDR3: TGTGCCTGGAGGGTACCTTGGGAGTGGGGAAATAACACCGGGGAGCTGTTTTTT.

The V call is TRBV28, the J call TRBJ1-4, with D uncertain. V was shortened by 5 bases and J by 7 bases, with 5 bases between the two germline ends. The CDR3 consists of 11 residues. CDR1 is MDHEN, CDR2 SYDVKM, per germline. The CDR3 DNA follows: TGTGCCAGCAGTCTGAGTGAAAAACTGTTTTTT. It yields the protein CASSLSEKLFF.

The rearrangement joins TRBV7-6 to TRBJ2-1, with D maybe TRBD2 (5 bases). In germline, CDR1 is SGHVS, CDR2 FNYEAQ. This CDR3 has 15 residues. V was clipped by 6 bases and J by 3 bases, with 15 bases between them. This chain's CDR3 is CASSQSGSNYNEQFF. Written as DNA, the CDR3 is TGTGCCAGCAGTCAGTCGGGGAGTAACTACAATGAGCAGTTCTTC.

The chain joins TRBV2 to TRBJ2-5; D possibly corresponds to TRBD2 (6 bases). Germline assignment: CDR1 SNHLY and CDR2 FYNNEI. V was clipped by 8 bases and J by 5 bases, with 9 bases between them. The CDR3 runs 11 residues. In DNA form, the CDR3 reads TGTGCCAGCGACGCGGGGGAGACCCAGTACTTC. It specifies CASDAGETQYF.

The chain employs TRBV7-2 and TRBJ2-1; D is undetermined. Germline V CDR1 and CDR2: SGHTA, FQGNSA. This CDR3 contains 15 residues. The germline V and J ends were trimmed by 1 base and 7 bases, with 14 bases remaining between them. Here the CDR3 DNA reads TGTGCCAGCAGCTTAGGACGCAGTGGGCTTAATGAGCAGTTCTTC. Translating gives CASSLGRSGLNEQFF.

The V call is TRBV28, the J call TRBJ2-5; 8 bases are shared with TRBD1. V gave up 1 base and J gave up 4 bases; unmatched junction bases: 11. The CDR3 is made up of 17 amino acids. Germline values: CDR1 MDHEN, CDR2 SYDVKM. CDR3 amino acids: CASSLYLAGRGLETQYF. DNA of the CDR3: TGTGCCAGCAGTTTATACCTTGCGGGCAGGGGGCTAGAGACCCAGTACTTC. Together with reference TRBV28 and TRBJ2-5, the CDR3 gives the full variable domain: DVKVTQSSRYLVKRTGEKVFLECVQDMDHENMFWYRQDPGLGLRLIYFSYDVKMKEKGDIPEGYSVSREKKERFSLILESASTNQTSMYLCASSLYLAGRGLETQYFGPGTRLLVL.

The V call is TRBV24-1, the J call TRBJ2-2, with TRBD1 identical over 8 bases. The trim removed 3 bases at V and 1 base at J, leaving 3 bases unmatched. This CDR3 has 16 amino acids. Germline V gene data show CDR1 as KGHDR and CDR2 as SFDVKD. The CDR3, as DNA: TGTGCCACCAGTGATCAAGGACAGGGGAACACCGGGGAGCTGTTTTTT. Amino acids: CATSDQGQGNTGELFF.

The chain carries TRBV2 and TRBJ2-1; 10 nucleotides align to TRBD2. CDR1 is SNHLY and CDR2 is FYNNEI in the germline V gene. There are 14 residues in the CDR3. The junction had 9 bases not matched to a gene; V was cut back by 7 bases and J by 9 bases. DNA of the CDR3: TGTGCCAGCATGTGGACTAGCGGCCTGGGTGAGCAGTTCTTC. Its translation is CASMWTSGLGEQFF.

The chain combines TRBV6-5 with TRBJ1-2, with D possibly TRBD1 on 6 matching bases. The CDR3 contains 13 residues. V lost 4 bases, J lost 8 bases, and 14 bases lay in between. The germline V gene encodes CDR1 MNHEY and CDR2 SVGAGI. This chain's CDR3 is CASSSEQGRGYTF. For the CDR3, the DNA is TGTGCCAGCAGTTCAGAACAGGGCCGAGGCTACACCTTC.

The V call is TRBV28, the J call TRBJ1-5; possibly TRBD1 for D (5 bases). Trimming removed 3 bases from V and 1 base from J, with 7 bases in between. Germline CDR1 reads MDHEN; CDR2 reads SYDVKM. The CDR3 loop spans 14 amino acids. CDR3 sequence reads: CASSLTASNQPQHF. CDR3 DNA sequence: TGTGCCAGCAGTTTGACAGCGAGCAATCAGCCCCAGCATTTT.

The chain links TRBV5-5 to TRBJ2-3; 8 bases are shared with TRBD2. Trimming at V came to 3 bases and at J to 0 bases, leaving 3 bases not matched to a gene. The CDR3 totals 15 residues. Germline values: CDR1 SGHKS, CDR2 YYEKEE (reference sequence). The CDR3 nucleotides are TGTGCCAGCAGCTACTTAGCGGGAAGCACAGATACGCAGTATTTT. Protein sequence: CASSYLAGSTDTQYF.

This chain links TRBV7-9 with TRBJ2-7; D might be TRBD2 (5 bases). CDR1 and CDR2 (germline): SEHNR, FQNEAQ (reference sequence). The ends were cut back, 5 bases at V and 3 bases at J, with 11 bases in the middle. The CDR3 totals 13 residues. CDR3 protein: CASSSGKDYEQYF. The CDR3 DNA reads TGTGCCAGCAGCAGCGGTAAAGACTACGAGCAGTACTTC.

CDR3 in DNA: TGTGCCAGCTCAGAACAGACCTATGGCTACACCTTC. As protein: CASSEQTYGYTF. The chain carries TRBV18 and TRBJ1-2; D remains unclear. V shed 5 bases and J shed 4 bases, with 8 bases lying between them. Germline CDR1 is KGHSH and CDR2 is LQKENI. The CDR3 loop spans 12 amino acids. The variable domain in full, completed from reference TRBV18 and TRBJ1-2, reads NAGVMQNPRHLVRRRGQEARLRCSPMKGHSHVYWYRQLPEEGLKFMVYLQKENIIDESGMPKERFSAEFPKEGPSILRIQQVVRGDSAAYFCASSEQTYGYTFGSGTRLTVV.

The chain employs TRBV2 and TRBJ2-3, with 7 bases aligning to TRBD2. Looked up from germline, CDR1 is SNHLY and CDR2 is FYNNEI. J lost 5 bases, V lost 10 bases, and 12 bases had no gene match. The CDR3 has 14 amino acids. The CDR3 region has the DNA TGTGCCACCTTACTGAGTCGGGAGGAAGATACGCAGTATTTT. Translation: CATLLSREEDTQYF.

The gene calls are TRBV6-2 or TRBV6-3 and TRBJ2-1; 9 bases line up with TRBD2. Per germline, CDR1 MNHEY and CDR2 SVGEGT. The V gene end was trimmed by 2 bases and the J gene end by 8 bases; junction bases not matched to a gene: 4. The CDR3 has 14 residues. The CDR3 sequence is CASSYAGGSDEQFF. CDR3 DNA: TGTGCCAGCAGTTACGCGGGAGGGTCCGATGAGCAGTTCTTC.

This clone showed up just once. The rearrangement uses TRBV10-3 and TRBJ2-7, with 7 bases that match TRBD1. The germline V gene has CDR1 ENHRY and CDR2 SYGVKD. Unmatched junction bases numbered 1, after V lost 0 bases and J lost 2 bases. This CDR3 comprises 14 residues. The CDR3 here is CAISESTGTYEQYF. Here the CDR3 DNA reads TGTGCCATCAGTGAGTCGACAGGGACCTACGAGCAGTACTTC.

The V and J genes are TRBV11-2 and TRBJ2-2, with D unresolved. Germline CDR1 is SGHAT and CDR2 is FQNNGV. The CDR3 spans 13 residues. V was cut by 5 bases and J by 5 bases, with 9 bases left in between. CDR3 nucleotides: TGTGCCAGCAGCCTACTTACAACCGGGGAGCTGTTTTTT. This encodes CASSLLTTGELFF. The whole variable domain, remainder taken from reference TRBV11-2 and TRBJ2-2, is EAGVAQSPRYKIIEKRQSVAFWCNPISGHATLYWYQQILGQGPKLLIQFQNNGVVDDSQLPKDRFSAERLKGVDSTLKIQPAKLEDSAVYLCASSLLTTGELFFGEGSRLTVL.

The chain is built from TRBV10-3 and TRBJ2-1; D is possibly TRBD2 (5 bases). The CDR3 has 12 residues. Germline V lookup: CDR1 ENHRY, CDR2 SYGVKD. V was shortened by 7 bases and J by 9 bases, with 13 bases between the two germline ends. CDR3 loop: CAINDYVGEQFF. CDR3 nucleotides: TGTGCCATCAATGACTACGTCGGTGAGCAGTTCTTC.